The 2 T cell receptor beta chains below were found in one sample sequenced in a study of shared clonotypes between healthy human individuals. Sequencing used immunoSEQ multiplex PCR; TCRdb keeps in-frame clones, though not all of them. The sample lists some 1 million clones; under 80% were seen once. Sequencing was performed on memory CD4+ T cells sorted from blood. Sample subset: CD45RA-negative fraction. Receptors were obtained from a man younger than 35 in good health.

This chain joins TRBV21-1 and TRBJ1-6; whether TRBD1, the table's D call, matches the DNA was not checked. TRBV21-1 is a pseudogene locus. This CDR3 has 15 amino acids. DNA for the CDR3: TGTGCCAGCAGTCTCAGGAATCGACACAATTCACCCCTCCACTTT. This codes for CASSLRNRHNSPLHF.

The rearrangement uses TRBV2 and TRBJ2-6, with 13 nucleotides matching TRBD2. Germline CDR1 and CDR2: SNHLY and FYNNEI. CDR3 length: 18 residues. The V segment lost 3 bases and the J segment 0 bases; nucleotides outside the gene matches: 2. The CDR3: CASSERTSGSSGANVLTF. The CDR3, as DNA: TGTGCCAGCAGTGAGAGGACTAGCGGGAGCTCTGGGGCCAACGTCCTGACTTTC.